Listed below are T cell receptor beta chains from one sample, sequenced in a study of cytomegalovirus exposure and HLA in healthy donors. Generated by immunoSEQ multiplex PCR, the TCRdb table keeps only in-frame clones and is missing some. The sample consists of about 220,000 clones, 82% of them appearing once. Sequenced material: PBMCs. The receptors stem from a woman between 40 and 55 years old in good health and CMV-seropositive. Each CDR3 is given with its conserved first and last residue. Fields, in order: V gene, clone size, D gene, J gene, CDR3 DNA, CDR3 protein. The D gene is left open where the match is weak. Expanded clones are given a class, and other clones once, few, many or no size at all.

v_call: TRBV5-1; clone_size: NA; d_call: TRBD1; j_call: TRBJ2-5; cdr3_nt: TGCGCCAGCAGCGTCGGGACAGGGGGGCAAGAGACCCAGTACTTC; cdr3_aa: CASSVGTGGQETQYF
v_call: TRBV5-1; clone_size: NA; d_call: TRBD1; j_call: TRBJ1-1; cdr3_nt: TGCGCCAGCAGCGCGACAGGGGAGGCCGCTGAAGCTTTCTTT; cdr3_aa: CASSATGEAAEAFF
v_call: TRBV30; clone_size: NA; d_call: NA; j_call: TRBJ2-7; cdr3_nt: TGTGCCTGGAGTGTACAGCGGGCGGGGACTCGGAACGAGCAGTACTTC; cdr3_aa: CAWSVQRAGTRNEQYF
v_call: TRBV19; clone_size: NA; d_call: NA; j_call: TRBJ2-3; cdr3_nt: TGTGCCAGTAGTATCTCCGCGGGGCTCAGGACGCAGTATTTT; cdr3_aa: CASSISAGLRTQYF
v_call: TRBV15; clone_size: NA; d_call: TRBD1; j_call: TRBJ1-5; cdr3_nt: TGTGCCACCAGCAGAGGGGCAGGGGGCCTCAATCAGCCCCAGCATTTT; cdr3_aa: CATSRGAGGLNQPQHF
v_call: TRBV9; clone_size: NA; d_call: NA; j_call: TRBJ1-3; cdr3_nt: TGTGCCAGCAGCGTGACAGATCTCTCTGGAAACACCATATATTTT; cdr3_aa: CASSVTDLSGNTIYF
v_call: TRBV5-1; clone_size: NA; d_call: TRBD2; j_call: TRBJ2-2; cdr3_nt: TGCGCCAGCAGCCCTAGGACTAGCACGAACACCGGGGAGCTGTTTTTT; cdr3_aa: CASSPRTSTNTGELFF
v_call: TRBV19; clone_size: NA; d_call: TRBD1; j_call: TRBJ2-7; cdr3_nt: TGTGCCAGTAGTATGCTAGGGACAGGTACCTACGAGCAGTACTTC; cdr3_aa: CASSMLGTGTYEQYF
v_call: TRBV5-1; clone_size: NA; d_call: NA; j_call: TRBJ1-3; cdr3_nt: TGCGCCAGCAGTGAAACAGTTGCCTCTGGAAACACCATATATTTT; cdr3_aa: CASSETVASGNTIYF
v_call: TRBV6-6; clone_size: few; d_call: NA; j_call: TRBJ1-5; cdr3_nt: TGTGCCAGCAATTCAGGGTACGGCAATCAGCCCCAGCATTTT; cdr3_aa: CASNSGYGNQPQHF
v_call: TRBV30; clone_size: NA; d_call: NA; j_call: TRBJ1-1; cdr3_nt: TGTGCCTGGAGTTTCCAGGGCGCCACTGAAGCTTTCTTT; cdr3_aa: CAWSFQGATEAFF
v_call: TRBV30; clone_size: few; d_call: TRBD1; j_call: TRBJ1-6; cdr3_nt: TGTGCCTGGAGTGCTCAGGGGGCGCGTAATTCACCCCTCCACTTT; cdr3_aa: CAWSAQGARNSPLHF
v_call: TRBV7-8; clone_size: NA; d_call: TRBD2; j_call: TRBJ2-5; cdr3_nt: TGTGCCAGCGGGGCGGGAGGGACTCAAGAGACCCAGTACTTC; cdr3_aa: CASGAGGTQETQYF
v_call: TRBV7-8; clone_size: NA; d_call: NA; j_call: TRBJ1-2; cdr3_nt: TGTGCCAGCAGCTTACCCCGGGATGGCTATGGCTACACCTTC; cdr3_aa: CASSLPRDGYGYTF
v_call: TRBV21-1; clone_size: NA; d_call: NA; j_call: TRBJ1-6; cdr3_nt: TGTGCCAGCAGCAAAGAAACACAGGGCCTAAATTCACCCCTCCACTTT; cdr3_aa: CASSKETQGLNSPLHF
v_call: TRBV27; clone_size: once; d_call: NA; j_call: TRBJ1-5; cdr3_nt: TGTGCCAGCAGTTTATATCCCGACACGCCCCAGCATTTT; cdr3_aa: CASSLYPDTPQHF
v_call: TRBV7-8; clone_size: once; d_call: TRBD2; j_call: TRBJ2-1; cdr3_nt: TGTGCCAGCAGCCGCGGGACTAGTGGGAATGAGCAGTTCTTC; cdr3_aa: CASSRGTSGNEQFF
v_call: TRBV7-2; clone_size: NA; d_call: TRBD1; j_call: TRBJ1-2; cdr3_nt: TGTGCCAGCAGCTCATGGGACAGGGAGAACTATGGCTACACCTTC; cdr3_aa: CASSSWDRENYGYTF
v_call: TRBV7-2; clone_size: NA; d_call: NA; j_call: TRBJ2-5; cdr3_nt: TGTGCCAGCAGCTTAGATCTAGCGAAAGAGACCCAGTACTTC; cdr3_aa: CASSLDLAKETQYF
v_call: TRBV4-3; clone_size: NA; d_call: NA; j_call: TRBJ2-5; cdr3_nt: TGCGCCAGCAGCCCTTCGAAAGCATTCCAAGAGACCCAGTACTTC; cdr3_aa: CASSPSKAFQETQYF
v_call: TRBV19; clone_size: once; d_call: TRBD1; j_call: TRBJ2-6; cdr3_nt: TGTGCCAGTATCCGGACAGGACCCTCTGGGGCCAACGTCCTGACTTTC; cdr3_aa: CASIRTGPSGANVLTF
v_call: TRBV7-9; clone_size: NA; d_call: TRBD2; j_call: TRBJ2-7; cdr3_nt: TGTGCCAGCAGCTTAATCCCCTCGGCTAGCGGATCCTACGAGCAGTACTTC; cdr3_aa: CASSLIPSASGSYEQYF
v_call: TRBV4-1; clone_size: few; d_call: NA; j_call: TRBJ1-1; cdr3_nt: TGCGCCAGCAGCCCGCTAGGCCGGGGGAACACTGAAGCTTTCTTT; cdr3_aa: CASSPLGRGNTEAFF
v_call: TRBV12-5; clone_size: NA; d_call: TRBD1; j_call: TRBJ2-3; cdr3_nt: TGTGCTAGTGGTTTCATCTTCGGACAGGGGGCCGTAGATACGCAGTATTTT; cdr3_aa: CASGFIFGQGAVDTQYF
v_call: TRBV5-4; clone_size: NA; d_call: NA; j_call: TRBJ1-2; cdr3_nt: TGTGCCAGCAGCTTAGGAGTCACGAACTATGGCTACACCTTC; cdr3_aa: CASSLGVTNYGYTF
v_call: TRBV7-6; clone_size: NA; d_call: TRBD1; j_call: TRBJ2-5; cdr3_nt: TGTGCCAGCAGCTTAGGACAGGGGGGACAAGAGACCCAGTACTTC; cdr3_aa: CASSLGQGGQETQYF
v_call: TRBV5-1; clone_size: NA; d_call: NA; j_call: TRBJ1-3; cdr3_nt: TGCGCCAGCAGCTTGGGCCAGGACTCTGGAAACACCATATATTTT; cdr3_aa: CASSLGQDSGNTIYF
v_call: TRBV14; clone_size: NA; d_call: TRBD2; j_call: TRBJ2-3; cdr3_nt: TGTGCCAGCAGCCAAGTAACGCGGGGGATCACAGATACGCAGTATTTT; cdr3_aa: CASSQVTRGITDTQYF
v_call: TRBV1; clone_size: NA; d_call: NA; j_call: TRBJ2-5; cdr3_nt: TGCACCAGCAGCCGCCTCGAACCCCCTAGCGGGGGCCCCTTGTACCAAGAGACCCAGTACTTC; cdr3_aa: CTSSRLEPPSGGPLYQETQYF
v_call: TRBV30; clone_size: NA; d_call: NA; j_call: TRBJ2-1; cdr3_nt: TGTGCCTGGACCCCTTTAGTGACTATCAATGAGCAGTTCTTC; cdr3_aa: CAWTPLVTINEQFF
v_call: TRBV11-3; clone_size: NA; d_call: NA; j_call: TRBJ2-5; cdr3_nt: TGTGCCAGCAGCCTAGATGCGGGGCAAGAGACCCAGTACTTC; cdr3_aa: CASSLDAGQETQYF
v_call: TRBV7-2; clone_size: NA; d_call: NA; j_call: TRBJ1-1; cdr3_nt: TGTGCCAGCAGCCGAGGGGGGGGCGTTACTGAAGCTTTCTTT; cdr3_aa: CASSRGGGVTEAFF
v_call: TRBV7-8; clone_size: NA; d_call: NA; j_call: TRBJ2-7; cdr3_nt: TGTGCCAGCAGCTTGAACAGGTCGCCGGGCGAGCAGTACTTC; cdr3_aa: CASSLNRSPGEQYF
v_call: TRBV25-1; clone_size: NA; d_call: NA; j_call: TRBJ1-1; cdr3_nt: TGTGCCAGCAGTGCGGTAGGAGGCACTGAAGCTTTCTTT; cdr3_aa: CASSAVGGTEAFF
v_call: TRBV4-2; clone_size: NA; d_call: NA; j_call: TRBJ2-5; cdr3_nt: TGTGCCAGCAGCCAAGGCCCTGGGGGGACGGAGACCCAGTACTTC; cdr3_aa: CASSQGPGGTETQYF
v_call: TRBV13; clone_size: NA; d_call: NA; j_call: TRBJ1-3; cdr3_nt: TGTGCCAGCGGACAGAATTCTGGAAACACCATATATTTT; cdr3_aa: CASGQNSGNTIYF
v_call: TRBV7-9; clone_size: NA; d_call: TRBD2; j_call: TRBJ2-7; cdr3_nt: TGTGCCAGCAGCGTAAATAGCGGGAGGGCCGGTGAGCAGTACTTC; cdr3_aa: CASSVNSGRAGEQYF
v_call: TRBV25-1; clone_size: NA; d_call: NA; j_call: TRBJ2-7; cdr3_nt: TGTGCCAGCGAGAACTGCGAGCAGTACTTC; cdr3_aa: CASENCEQYF
v_call: TRBV28; clone_size: NA; d_call: TRBD1; j_call: TRBJ2-1; cdr3_nt: TGTGCCAGCAGCCAAATGGACAGGGCGGGGAATGAGCAGTTCTTC; cdr3_aa: CASSQMDRAGNEQFF
v_call: TRBV28; clone_size: NA; d_call: TRBD2; j_call: TRBJ2-7; cdr3_nt: TGTGCCAGCAGTTCTTCCCTGGGCGGGAGGGCCGGAAAAGAGCAGTACTTC; cdr3_aa: CASSSSLGGRAGKEQYF
v_call: TRBV7-2; clone_size: NA; d_call: NA; j_call: TRBJ2-1; cdr3_nt: TGTGCCAGCAGCTTAAGAAGAGTGTCCTACAATGAGCAGTTCTTC; cdr3_aa: CASSLRRVSYNEQFF
v_call: TRBV18; clone_size: NA; d_call: NA; j_call: TRBJ2-6; cdr3_nt: TGTGCCAGCTCACCTAGGCAGGGTTTCTCTGGGGCCAACGTCCTGACTTTC; cdr3_aa: CASSPRQGFSGANVLTF
v_call: TRBV4-1; clone_size: NA; d_call: NA; j_call: TRBJ2-1; cdr3_nt: TGCGCCAGCAGCCCGAGAAAGGATTGGCGGGGCGTGAACAATGAGCAGTTCTTC; cdr3_aa: CASSPRKDWRGVNNEQFF
v_call: TRBV7-6; clone_size: NA; d_call: NA; j_call: TRBJ1-6; cdr3_nt: TGTGCCAGCAGCTTAACGTCGCGGTCCTATAATTCCCCCCTCCACTTT; cdr3_aa: CASSLTSRSYNSPLHF
v_call: TRBV13; clone_size: NA; d_call: NA; j_call: TRBJ2-7; cdr3_nt: TGTGCCAGCAGCAAACAGGGCTCCTACGAGCAGTACTTC; cdr3_aa: CASSKQGSYEQYF
v_call: TRBV15; clone_size: NA; d_call: NA; j_call: TRBJ1-1; cdr3_nt: TGTGCCACCAGCAGAGATCAGGGGCCTGAAGCTTTCTTT; cdr3_aa: CATSRDQGPEAFF
v_call: TRBV30; clone_size: NA; d_call: TRBD1; j_call: TRBJ2-1; cdr3_nt: TGTGCCTGGAGTGTAAAGGGGGCTAACCGAAATGAGCAGTTCTTC; cdr3_aa: CAWSVKGANRNEQFF
v_call: TRBV27; clone_size: NA; d_call: NA; j_call: TRBJ2-2; cdr3_nt: TGTGCCAGCAGAATAGGAGGCACCGGGGAGCTGTTTTTT; cdr3_aa: CASRIGGTGELFF
v_call: TRBV5-1; clone_size: NA; d_call: TRBD1; j_call: TRBJ1-2; cdr3_nt: TGCGCCAGCAGCCTGGGACAGGCGGACTATGGCTACACCTTC; cdr3_aa: CASSLGQADYGYTF
v_call: TRBV7-2; clone_size: NA; d_call: NA; j_call: TRBJ2-5; cdr3_nt: TGTGCCAGCAGCAGGGGGTCTCGGGTTCAAGAGACCCAGTACTTC; cdr3_aa: CASSRGSRVQETQYF
v_call: TRBV29-1; clone_size: NA; d_call: TRBD2; j_call: TRBJ2-1; cdr3_nt: TGCAGCGTTGTTTGGCTAGCGGGGGGCTACAATGAGCAGTTCTTC; cdr3_aa: CSVVWLAGGYNEQFF
v_call: TRBV29-1; clone_size: NA; d_call: TRBD1; j_call: TRBJ2-5; cdr3_nt: TGCAGCGTTGACCTAGGACAGGGAATGGAGACCCAGTACTTC; cdr3_aa: CSVDLGQGMETQYF
v_call: TRBV10-3; clone_size: NA; d_call: NA; j_call: TRBJ1-5; cdr3_nt: TGTGCCATCAGTGAGTCCGCAAATAGAGCGGCCATTCAGCCCCAGCATTTT; cdr3_aa: CAISESANRAAIQPQHF
v_call: TRBV5-4; clone_size: NA; d_call: NA; j_call: TRBJ1-2; cdr3_nt: TGTGCCAGCAGCTTGGGACAGAGGAGCGGCTACACCTTC; cdr3_aa: CASSLGQRSGYTF